The 2 T cell receptor beta chains listed next were all sequenced from one sample in a study of CD8 T cells in Susac syndrome. An amount of RNA that ranged from 0.5 to 1 ug was reverse transcribed with random hexamers. TCRdb re-called the immunoSEQ multiplex PCR reads with MiXCR, one entry per CDR3 protein. The sample records 170,000 or so distinct CDR3 sequences, around 93% being singletons. Sample: CD4+ T cells from PBMCs. These receptors all come from a human donor with multiple sclerosis.

J is TRBJ2-7 and V is TRBV3-1; maybe TRBD2 (5 bases). Germline V lookup: CDR1 LGHDT, CDR2 YNNKEL (reference sequence). The ends were cut back, 4 bases at V and 2 bases at J, with 21 bases in the middle. The CDR3 is made up of 17 amino acids. Here the CDR3 reads CASSPLGKRSSPYEQYF. The CDR3 DNA reads TGTGCCAGCAGCCCCCTGGGTAAGCGGAGCTCCCCCTACGAGCAGTACTTC.

The rearrangement joins TRBV6-5 to TRBJ1-6; 7 nucleotides line up with TRBD1. V was pared by 3 bases and J by 4 bases, with 9 bases of the junction left unmatched. The CDR3 is 17 amino acids. Per the germline V gene, CDR1 is MNHEY and CDR2 is SVGAGI. The CDR3 DNA sequence: TGTGCCAGCAGTTATTCGACGGACAGGCGGTATAATTCACCCCTCCACTTT. Translating gives CASSYSTDRRYNSPLHF.